These 12 T cell receptor beta chains came from one sample sequenced in a study of T cells after yellow fever vaccination. MiXCR, run by TCRdb on the 5' RACE reads, gives a single entry per CDR3 protein. The table includes a few hundred thousand distinct CDR3 sequences, 6.8% detected once. Sequenced material: PBMCs, taken 45 days after the first yellow fever vaccination. The receptors derive from a man between 18 and 35 years old who received the YFV17D yellow fever vaccine.

This clonotype was observed a handful of times. The chain uses TRBV4-1 and TRBJ2-7; D is possibly TRBD1 (5 bases). The V and J ends lost 3 bases and 0 bases respectively, with 15 bases between them. The germline V gene encodes CDR1 MGHRA and CDR2 YSYEKL. The CDR3 covers 16 residues. Written as DNA, the CDR3 is TGCGCCAGCAGCCAGTTAGAAGGACACCGCTCCTACGAGCAGTACTTC. Translated: CASSQLEGHRSYEQYF.

The chain employs TRBV5-1 and TRBJ1-1; TRBD1 aligns across 7 bases. The germline V gene has CDR1 SGHRS and CDR2 YFSETQ. The CDR3 is made up of 18 amino acids. The ends lost 0 bases at V and 3 bases at J; junction bases unmatched: 14. The CDR3 is CASSLGIRGRGRDTEAFF. The CDR3 DNA reads TGCGCCAGCAGCTTGGGAATCAGGGGGAGGGGGCGAGACACTGAAGCTTTCTTT.

The gene calls are TRBV5-6 and TRBJ1-5; no firm D call. Per the germline V gene, CDR1 is SGHDT and CDR2 is YYEEEE. The V and J ends lost 4 bases and 7 bases respectively, with 12 bases between them. CDR3 length: 13 amino acids. CDR3: CASSINWRQPQHF. The CDR3 DNA reads TGTGCCAGCAGCATAAACTGGCGACAGCCCCAGCATTTT.

This clonotype showed up just a few times. The V gene is TRBV5-1, the J gene TRBJ1-6; 7 nucleotides align to TRBD1. The CDR3 is made up of 14 amino acids. The germline V gene has CDR1 SGHRS and CDR2 YFSETQ. V lost 3 bases and J lost 8; bases outside the gene matches: 5. The CDR3 DNA follows: TGCGCCAGCAGCTCGGGACAGACTGATTCACCCCTCCACTTT. As protein: CASSSGQTDSPLHF.

The chain links TRBV28 to TRBJ2-3; a possible D gene is TRBD2 (6 bases). Deletions cut 5 bases from V and 7 bases from J, with 22 bases between. CDR1 is MDHEN and CDR2 is SYDVKM in the germline V gene. The CDR3 is made up of 16 amino acids. The CDR3 DNA is TGTGCCAGCAGTACGGGGGTCCTTAACACCCATTATACGCAGTATTTT. This codes for CASSTGVLNTHYTQYF.

The genes are TRBV12-3 or TRBV12-4 and TRBJ2-1; the D gene could be TRBD1 or TRBD2 (5 bases each). V was shortened by 5 bases and J by 6 bases, with 20 bases between the two germline ends. The CDR3 sequence is 16 residues long. CDR3 nucleotides: TGTGCCAGCAGTCCCGGGACGCGGCTCGCTTCCAATGAGCAGTTCTTC. This encodes CASSPGTRLASNEQFF.

The chain carries TRBV27 and TRBJ2-1; D gene uncertain. Trimming removed 3 bases from V and 4 bases from J, with 10 bases in between. Germline assignment: CDR1 MNHEY and CDR2 SMNVEV (reference sequence). CDR3 length: 14 residues. CDR3 region: CASSFRTEYNEQFF. DNA for the CDR3: TGTGCCAGCAGTTTCCGGACGGAGTACAATGAGCAGTTCTTC.

V and J are TRBV20-1 and TRBJ2-6, with TRBD1 identical over 7 bases. The CDR3 runs 16 residues. Germline CDR1 and CDR2: DFQATT and SNEGSKA (reference sequence). The ends lost 2 bases at V and 4 bases at J; junction bases unmatched: 8. CDR3 protein: CSARKDRVGGANVLTF. The CDR3 DNA sequence: TGCAGTGCTAGAAAAGACAGGGTGGGAGGGGCCAACGTCCTGACTTTC.

This clonotype occurred many times. This chain joins TRBV7-8 and TRBJ2-5; TRBD1 might be the D (5 bases). Trimming stripped 1 base from V and 5 bases from J, with 17 bases between. The V gene's germline CDR1 is SGHVS and CDR2 FQNEAQ. The CDR3 has 16 residues. This chain's CDR3 is CASSLVRTRSGETQYF. The CDR3 DNA sequence: TGTGCCAGCAGCTTAGTGAGGACAAGGTCAGGGGAGACCCAGTACTTC.

This clonotype was found a few times. The chain recombines TRBV20-1 with TRBJ1-5; TRBD1 might be the D (6 bases). V gave up 6 bases and J gave up 0 bases, with 27 bases separating them. CDR1 DFQATT and CDR2 SNEGSKA come from the germline V gene (reference sequence). This CDR3 spans 19 amino acids. Here the CDR3 reads CSAINSQGTLLNSNQPQHF. CDR3 bases: TGCAGTGCCATAAACAGTCAGGGGACCCTTCTAAATAGCAATCAGCCCCAGCATTTT.

This chain connects TRBV9 to TRBJ2-3; 13 bases are a match to TRBD2. The CDR3 is made up of 18 amino acids. The V gene's germline CDR1 is SGDLS and CDR2 YYNGEE. V lost 2 bases and J lost 5; bases outside the gene matches: 11. The CDR3 here is CASSVVPEGLAGKDTQYF. CDR3 sequence (DNA): TGTGCCAGCAGCGTCGTGCCCGAGGGACTAGCGGGGAAAGATACGCAGTATTTT.

A few counts support this clonotype. This chain uses TRBV15 with TRBJ2-1, with 13 bases lining up with TRBD2. Germline loops: CDR1 LNHNV, CDR2 YYDKDF (reference sequence). This CDR3 contains 16 residues. The junction had 3 bases not matched to a gene; V was cut back by 0 bases and J by 7 bases. The CDR3 DNA reads TGTGCCACCAGCAGAGAGGGACTAGCGGGGAGAAATGAGCAGTTCTTC. This sequence encodes CATSREGLAGRNEQFF. The whole variable domain, filled in from reference TRBV15 and TRBJ2-1, reads DAMVIQNPRYQVTQFGKPVTLSCSQTLNHNVMYWYQQKSSQAPKLLFHYYDKDFNNEADTPDNFQSRRPNTSFCFLDIRSPGLGDTAMYLCATSREGLAGRNEQFFGPGTRLTVL.